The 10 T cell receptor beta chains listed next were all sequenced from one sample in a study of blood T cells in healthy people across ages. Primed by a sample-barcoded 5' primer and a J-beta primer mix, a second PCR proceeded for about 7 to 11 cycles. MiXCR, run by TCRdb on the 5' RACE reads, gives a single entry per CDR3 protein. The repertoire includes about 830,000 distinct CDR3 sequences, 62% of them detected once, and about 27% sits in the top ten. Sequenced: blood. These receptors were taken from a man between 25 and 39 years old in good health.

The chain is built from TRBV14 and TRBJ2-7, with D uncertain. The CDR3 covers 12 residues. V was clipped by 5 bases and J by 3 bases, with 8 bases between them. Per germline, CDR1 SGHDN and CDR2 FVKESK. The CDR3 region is CASSENHYEQYF. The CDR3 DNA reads TGTGCCAGCAGCGAGAACCACTACGAGCAGTACTTC.

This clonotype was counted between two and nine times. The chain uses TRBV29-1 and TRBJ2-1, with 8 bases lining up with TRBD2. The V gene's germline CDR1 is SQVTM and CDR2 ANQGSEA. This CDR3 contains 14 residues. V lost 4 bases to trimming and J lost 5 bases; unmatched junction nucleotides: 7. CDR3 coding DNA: TGCAGCGTTGTCTCGGGGGGGGCCCACAATGAGCAGTTCTTC. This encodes CSVVSGGAHNEQFF.

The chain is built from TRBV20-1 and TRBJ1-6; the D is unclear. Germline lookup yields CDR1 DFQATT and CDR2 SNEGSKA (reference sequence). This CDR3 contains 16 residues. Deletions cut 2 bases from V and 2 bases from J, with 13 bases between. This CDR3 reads CSARRPTGTYNSPLHF. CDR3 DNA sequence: TGCAGTGCTAGAAGACCCACGGGGACCTATAATTCACCCCTCCACTTT.

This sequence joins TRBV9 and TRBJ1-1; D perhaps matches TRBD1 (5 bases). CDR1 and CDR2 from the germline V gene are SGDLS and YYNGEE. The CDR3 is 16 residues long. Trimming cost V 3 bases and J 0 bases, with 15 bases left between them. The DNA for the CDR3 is TGTGCCAGCAGCGCCGGGGGAACGACAGTGAACACTGAAGCTTTCTTT. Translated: CASSAGGTTVNTEAFF. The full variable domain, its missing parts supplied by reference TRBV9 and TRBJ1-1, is DSGVTQTPKHLITATGQRVTLRCSPRSGDLSVYWYQQSLDQGLQFLIQYYNGEERAKGNILERFSAQQFPDLHSELNLSSLELGDSALYFCASSAGGTTVNTEAFFGQGTRLTVV.

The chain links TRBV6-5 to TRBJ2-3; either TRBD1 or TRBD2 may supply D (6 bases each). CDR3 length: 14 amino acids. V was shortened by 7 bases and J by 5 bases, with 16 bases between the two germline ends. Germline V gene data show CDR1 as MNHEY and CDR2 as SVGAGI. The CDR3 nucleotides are TGTGCCAGCATTCCGACAGGAGGGGGAGATACGCAGTATTTT. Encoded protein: CASIPTGGGDTQYF.

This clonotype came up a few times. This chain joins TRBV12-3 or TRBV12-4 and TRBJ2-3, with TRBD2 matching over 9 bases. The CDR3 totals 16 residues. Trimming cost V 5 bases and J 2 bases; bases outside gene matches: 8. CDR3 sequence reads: CASSARLAGDTDTQYF. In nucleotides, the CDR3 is TGTGCCAGCAGTGCTCGCTTAGCGGGGGACACAGATACGCAGTATTTT.

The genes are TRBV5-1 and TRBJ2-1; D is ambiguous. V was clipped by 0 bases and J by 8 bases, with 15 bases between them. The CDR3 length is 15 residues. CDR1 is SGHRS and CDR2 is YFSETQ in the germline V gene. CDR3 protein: CASSLAGSREDEQFF. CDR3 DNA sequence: TGCGCCAGCAGCTTGGCTGGGTCCCGCGAGGATGAGCAGTTCTTC.

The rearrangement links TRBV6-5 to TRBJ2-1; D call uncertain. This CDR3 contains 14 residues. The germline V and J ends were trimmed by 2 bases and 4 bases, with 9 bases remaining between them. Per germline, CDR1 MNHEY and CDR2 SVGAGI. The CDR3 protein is CASSYGLSYNEQFF. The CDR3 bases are TGTGCCAGCAGTTACGGTCTGTCTTACAATGAGCAGTTCTTC.

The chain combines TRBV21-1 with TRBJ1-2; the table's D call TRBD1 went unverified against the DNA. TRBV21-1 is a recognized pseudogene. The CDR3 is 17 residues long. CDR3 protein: CASSPRPGTGGDYGYTF. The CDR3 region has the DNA TGTGCCAGCAGCCCTCGCCCCGGGACAGGGGGGGACTATGGCTACACCTTC.

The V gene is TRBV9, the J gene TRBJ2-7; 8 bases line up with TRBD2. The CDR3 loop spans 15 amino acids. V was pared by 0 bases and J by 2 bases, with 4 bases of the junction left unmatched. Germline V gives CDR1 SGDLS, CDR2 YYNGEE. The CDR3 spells CASSVGAGDAYEQYF. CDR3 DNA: TGTGCCAGCAGCGTAGGAGCGGGGGATGCCTACGAGCAGTACTTC.